This T cell receptor beta chain originates from a study of regulatory T cells in long-lasting Graves disease. Study conclusions and caveats: The study examined only peripheral blood, not thyroid tissue. There were preferences for TRBV28, TRBJ1-2 and TRBJ2-5 in persistent disease.

Notes on this clonotype: Its antigen is not known.

Arm-PCR with iRepertoire HTBI primers amplified the CDR3 regions for these TCR beta libraries. TCRdb redid the calling of the multiplex PCR reads with MiXCR, one entry per CDR3 protein. The table has 440,000 or so distinct CDR3 sequences, more than 12% seen once. CDR3 length: 17 amino acids. The V gene end was trimmed by 0 bases and the J gene end by 2 bases; junction bases not matched to a gene: 4. Germline V gene sequence: CDR1 SGHTA, CDR2 FQGTGA. The time point is: newly diagnosed GD, antithyroid drugs for less than 3 months. Researchers made the TCR library from RNA that was extracted from PBMCs. It was an endocrinology department in Xi'an, China, that provided the patients. The same specimen was also included in a second study, on T cells in Graves' hyperthyroidism and ophthalmopathy. As that report states: The HTBI primer set drove a first-round RT-PCR of the TCR CDR3.

Sample: peripheral blood mononuclear cells (PBMCs), taken at new diagnosis, from a patient treated with antithyroid drugs. This sequence joins TRBV7-3 and TRBJ2-2, with 9 nucleotides matching TRBD2. The TCR sequence derives from a woman aged 25 to 45 with Graves disease. This CDR3 reads CASSLTSTSGNTGELFF. For the CDR3, the DNA is TGTGCCAGCAGCTTAACGTCGACTAGCGGAAACACCGGGGAGCTGTTTTTT.